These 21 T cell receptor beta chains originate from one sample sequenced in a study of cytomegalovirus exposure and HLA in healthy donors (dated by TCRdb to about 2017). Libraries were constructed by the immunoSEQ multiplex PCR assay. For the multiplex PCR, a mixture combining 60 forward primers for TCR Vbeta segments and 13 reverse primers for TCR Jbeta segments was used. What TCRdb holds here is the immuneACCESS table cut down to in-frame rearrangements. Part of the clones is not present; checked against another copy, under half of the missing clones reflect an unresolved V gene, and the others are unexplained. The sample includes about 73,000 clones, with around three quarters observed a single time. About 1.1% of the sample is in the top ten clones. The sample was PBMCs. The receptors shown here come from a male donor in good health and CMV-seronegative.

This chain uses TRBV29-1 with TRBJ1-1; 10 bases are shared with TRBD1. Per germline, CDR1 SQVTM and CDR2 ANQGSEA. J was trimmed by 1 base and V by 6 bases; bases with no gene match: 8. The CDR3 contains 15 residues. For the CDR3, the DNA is TGCAGCGTATTAGACAGGGGGCTAAGGAACACTGAAGCTTTCTTT. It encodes CSVLDRGLRNTEAFF.

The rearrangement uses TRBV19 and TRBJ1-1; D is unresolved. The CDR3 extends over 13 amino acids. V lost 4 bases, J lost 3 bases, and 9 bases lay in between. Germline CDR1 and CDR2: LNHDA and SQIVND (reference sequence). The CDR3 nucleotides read TGTGCCAGTAGTAATCCGGGATACACTGAAGCTTTCTTT. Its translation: CASSNPGYTEAFF. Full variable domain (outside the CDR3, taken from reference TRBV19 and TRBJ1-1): DGGITQSPKYLFRKEGQNVTLSCEQNLNHDAMYWYRQDPGQGLRLIYYSQIVNDFQKGDIAEGYSVSREKKESFPLTVTSAQKNPTAFYLCASSNPGYTEAFFGQGTRLTVV.

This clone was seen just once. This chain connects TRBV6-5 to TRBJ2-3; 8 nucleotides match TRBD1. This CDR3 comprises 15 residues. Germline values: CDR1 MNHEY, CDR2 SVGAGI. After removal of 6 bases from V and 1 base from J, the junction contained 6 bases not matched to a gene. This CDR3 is CASRGGQGRTDTQYF. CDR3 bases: TGTGCCAGCAGGGGTGGACAGGGTCGCACAGATACGCAGTATTTT.

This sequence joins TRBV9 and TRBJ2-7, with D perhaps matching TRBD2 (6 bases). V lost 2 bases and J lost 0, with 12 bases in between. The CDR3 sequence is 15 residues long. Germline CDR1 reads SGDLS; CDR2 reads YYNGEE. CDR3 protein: CASSVSPSDSYEQYF. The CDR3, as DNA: TGTGCCAGCAGCGTCTCGCCTAGCGACTCCTACGAGCAGTACTTC. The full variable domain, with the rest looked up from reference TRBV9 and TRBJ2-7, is DSGVTQTPKHLITATGQRVTLRCSPRSGDLSVYWYQQSLDQGLQFLIQYYNGEERAKGNILERFSAQQFPDLHSELNLSSLELGDSALYFCASSVSPSDSYEQYFGPGTRLTVT.

CDR3 bases: TGTGCCAGCATTTTTATGAAAGATAGGACAGGGGCAAAAAATCAGCCCCAGCATTTT. It yields the protein CASIFMKDRTGAKNQPQHF. V gene TRBV21-1 combines with J gene TRBJ1-5; the table gives TRBD1 as D, unverified against the DNA. TRBV21-1 is a known pseudogene. The CDR3 is 19 residues long.

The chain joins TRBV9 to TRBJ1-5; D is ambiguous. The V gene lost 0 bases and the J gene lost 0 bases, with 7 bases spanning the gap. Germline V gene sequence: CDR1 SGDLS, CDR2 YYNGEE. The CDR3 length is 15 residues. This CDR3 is CASSVGEISNQPQHF. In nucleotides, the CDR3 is TGTGCCAGCAGCGTAGGAGAAATTAGCAATCAGCCCCAGCATTTT.

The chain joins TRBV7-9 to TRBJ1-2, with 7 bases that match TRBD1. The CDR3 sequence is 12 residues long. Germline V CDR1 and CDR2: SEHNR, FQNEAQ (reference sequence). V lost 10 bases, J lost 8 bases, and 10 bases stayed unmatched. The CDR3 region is CATTTGSEGYTF. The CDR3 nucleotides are TGTGCCACCACGACAGGGTCTGAGGGCTACACCTTC.

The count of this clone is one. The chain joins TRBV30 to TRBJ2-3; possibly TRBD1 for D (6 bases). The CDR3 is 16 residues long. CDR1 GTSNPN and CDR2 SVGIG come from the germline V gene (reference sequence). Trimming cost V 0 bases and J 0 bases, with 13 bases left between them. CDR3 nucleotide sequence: TGTGCCTGGAGTGTGGGGGCGGCTCATAGCACAGATACGCAGTATTTT. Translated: CAWSVGAAHSTDTQYF. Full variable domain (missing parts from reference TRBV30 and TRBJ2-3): SQTIHQWPATLVQPVGSPLSLECTVEGTSNPNLYWYRQAAGRGLQLLFYSVGIGQISSEVPQNLSASRPQDRQFILSSKKLLLSDSGFYLCAWSVGAAHSTDTQYFGPGTRLTVL.

CDR3 nucleotides: TGTGCCAGCAGCTTAGCGGGGACAAACTATGGCTACACCTTC. Its translation is CASSLAGTNYGYTF. The V gene is TRBV7-2, the J gene TRBJ1-2; TRBD1 might be the D (6 bases). V shed 0 bases and J shed 2 bases, with 7 bases lying between them. There are 14 residues in the CDR3. Germline V gene lookup returns CDR1 SGHTA and CDR2 FQGNSA.

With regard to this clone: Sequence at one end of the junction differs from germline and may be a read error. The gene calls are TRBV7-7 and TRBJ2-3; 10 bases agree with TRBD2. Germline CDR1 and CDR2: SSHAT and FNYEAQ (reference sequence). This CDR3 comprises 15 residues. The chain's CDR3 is CASSIGLAVTDTQYF. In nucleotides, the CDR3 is TGTGCTAGCAGCATCGGACTAGCGGTCACAGATACGCAGTATTTT.

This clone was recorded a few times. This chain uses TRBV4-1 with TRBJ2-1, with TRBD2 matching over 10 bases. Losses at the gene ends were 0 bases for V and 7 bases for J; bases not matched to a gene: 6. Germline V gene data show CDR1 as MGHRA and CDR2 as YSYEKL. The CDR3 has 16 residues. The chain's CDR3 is CASSQDRLAGVNEQFF. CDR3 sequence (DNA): TGCGCCAGCAGCCAAGATAGGCTAGCGGGAGTTAATGAGCAGTTCTTC.

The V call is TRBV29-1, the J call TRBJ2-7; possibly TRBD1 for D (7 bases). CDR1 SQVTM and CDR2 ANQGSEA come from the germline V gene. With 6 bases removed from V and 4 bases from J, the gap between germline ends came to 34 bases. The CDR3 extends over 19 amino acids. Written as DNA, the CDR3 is TGCAGCGTGACCTTAACCCAGGGGCCGCAGGGGGTTGGGAGGTACGAGCAGTACTTC. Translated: CSVTLTQGPQGVGRYEQYF.

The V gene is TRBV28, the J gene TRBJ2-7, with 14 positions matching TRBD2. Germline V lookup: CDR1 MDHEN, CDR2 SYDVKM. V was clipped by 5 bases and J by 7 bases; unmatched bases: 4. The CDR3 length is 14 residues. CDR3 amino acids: CASSLGLAGEEQYF. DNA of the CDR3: TGTGCCAGCAGTCTGGGACTAGCGGGAGAGGAGCAGTACTTC.

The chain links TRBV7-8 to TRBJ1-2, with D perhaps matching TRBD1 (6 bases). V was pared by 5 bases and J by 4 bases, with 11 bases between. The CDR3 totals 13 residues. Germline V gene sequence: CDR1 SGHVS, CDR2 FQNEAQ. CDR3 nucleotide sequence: TGTGCCAGCAGCGTAACAGGGATCTATGGCTACACCTTC. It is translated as CASSVTGIYGYTF.

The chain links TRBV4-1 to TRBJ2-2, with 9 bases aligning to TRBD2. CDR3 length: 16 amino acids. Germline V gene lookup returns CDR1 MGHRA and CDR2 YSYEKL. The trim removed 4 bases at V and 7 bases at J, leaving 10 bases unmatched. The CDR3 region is CASSRFISGRIGELFF. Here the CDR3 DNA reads TGCGCCAGCAGCCGATTTATTAGCGGGAGAATCGGGGAGCTGTTTTTT.

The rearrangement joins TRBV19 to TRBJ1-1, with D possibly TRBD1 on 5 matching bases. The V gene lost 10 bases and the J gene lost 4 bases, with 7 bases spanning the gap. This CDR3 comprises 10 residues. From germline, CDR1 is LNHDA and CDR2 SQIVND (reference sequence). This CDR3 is CATGGTEAFF. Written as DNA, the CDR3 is TGTGCCACCGGGGGCACTGAAGCTTTCTTT.

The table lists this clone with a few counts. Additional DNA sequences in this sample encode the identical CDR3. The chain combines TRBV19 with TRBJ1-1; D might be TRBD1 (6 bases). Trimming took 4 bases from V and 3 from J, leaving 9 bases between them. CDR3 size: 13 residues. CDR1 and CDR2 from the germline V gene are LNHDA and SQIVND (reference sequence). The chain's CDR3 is CASSTTGDTEAFF. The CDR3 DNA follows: TGTGCCAGTAGTACGACAGGCGACACTGAAGCTTTCTTT.

The CDR3 reads CASSIRGLAGGESYNEQFF. The CDR3 DNA reads as TGTGCCAGTAGTATCAGGGGACTAGCGGGAGGGGAATCCTACAATGAGCAGTTCTTC. J is TRBJ2-1 and V is TRBV19; TRBD2 agrees at 16 bases. After removal of 3 bases from V and 1 base from J, the junction contained 6 bases not matched to a gene. The CDR3 spans 19 residues. Germline CDR1 is LNHDA and CDR2 is SQIVND (reference sequence).

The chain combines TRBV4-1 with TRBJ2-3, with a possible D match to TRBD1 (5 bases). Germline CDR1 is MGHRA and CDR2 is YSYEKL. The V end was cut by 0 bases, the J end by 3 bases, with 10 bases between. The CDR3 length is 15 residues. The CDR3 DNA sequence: TGCGCCAGCAGCCAAGATCAGGGAACTACAGATACGCAGTATTTT. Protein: CASSQDQGTTDTQYF.

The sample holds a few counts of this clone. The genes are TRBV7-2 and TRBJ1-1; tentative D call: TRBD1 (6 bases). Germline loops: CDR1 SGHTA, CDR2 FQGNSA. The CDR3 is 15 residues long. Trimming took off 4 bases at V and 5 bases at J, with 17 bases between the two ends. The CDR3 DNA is TGTGCCAGCAGCTCCCAACATGGGACAAGGACTGAAGCTTTCTTT. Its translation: CASSSQHGTRTEAFF.

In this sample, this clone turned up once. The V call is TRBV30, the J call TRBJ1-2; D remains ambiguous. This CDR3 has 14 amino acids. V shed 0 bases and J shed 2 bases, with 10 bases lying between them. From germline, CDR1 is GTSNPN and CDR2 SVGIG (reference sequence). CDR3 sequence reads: CAWSVVQRNYGYTF. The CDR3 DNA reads TGTGCCTGGAGTGTAGTACAGCGGAACTATGGCTACACCTTC.